This TCR beta chain was captured in a study of blood T cells in healthy people across ages. As for the study in general: Template switching retrieved approximately one barcoded beta molecule for each two T cells.

A second PCR of roughly 7 to 11 cycles used a sample-barcoded 5' primer and a J-beta primer mix. TCRdb reanalysed the 5' RACE reads using MiXCR and keeps one entry per CDR3 protein. Here the sample spans approximately 800,000 distinct CDR3 sequences, 20% to 25% being singletons. Every sample yielded at least 6 million isolated PBMCs. This clonotype has at least ten counts. Trimming removed 1 base from V and 5 bases from J, with 11 bases in between. The CDR3 is 14 amino acids. From germline, CDR1 is SEHNR and CDR2 FQNEAQ (reference sequence). The same specimen was also included in a second study, on T cells of mothers and their children. This second study notes: Related and unrelated pairs show similar thymic shaping of TCR recombination output.

The specimen was blood. The V call is TRBV7-9, the J call TRBJ2-5, with D hard to call. This clonotype was sampled from a boy younger than 18 in good health. In DNA, the CDR3 is TGTGCCAGCAGCTTAGTGTCCGGCCAGGAGACCCAGTACTTC. As protein: CASSLVSGQETQYF. The full variable domain, in which reference TRBV7-9 and TRBJ2-5 provide the parts outside the CDR3, is DTGVSQNPRHKITKRGQNVTFRCDPISEHNRLYWYRQTLGQGPEFLTYFQNEAQLEKSRLLSDRFSAERPKGSFSTLEIQRTEQGDSAMYLCASSLVSGQETQYFGPGTRLLVL.